This T cell receptor (beta chain) was recovered during a study of cytomegalovirus exposure and HLA in healthy donors. A remark on this clone: The target antigen is unknown.

General observations from the study: CMV serostatus was the only immune exposure information that was available.

The study ran its PCR with 60 Vbeta and 13 Jbeta primers. Per the authors' pipeline: A later analysis tallied 65 million to 85 million unique TCR beta chains, 9.5 million to 14 million of them shared. Here immunoSEQ multiplex PCR was the method, and the copy in TCRdb shows in-frame clones only, minus some. V and J calls and clone size come straight from that table; D and trimming were deduced from the DNA. The sample carries about 120,000 clones, 70% to 90% recorded once. Germline V gives CDR1 SGHDN, CDR2 FVKESK. V lost 0 bases to trimming and J lost 7 bases, with 19 bases between them. This CDR3 region has 16 residues.

V gene TRBV14 combines with J gene TRBJ2-7; TRBD1 is a possible D gene (6 bases). This receptor was identified in a young man in good health and CMV-seropositive. The specimen was PBMCs. The CDR3 region has the DNA TGTGCCAGCAGCCAAGATATCGGCAGGGGATTGAGGGAGCAGTACTTC. Protein: CASSQDIGRGLREQYF.